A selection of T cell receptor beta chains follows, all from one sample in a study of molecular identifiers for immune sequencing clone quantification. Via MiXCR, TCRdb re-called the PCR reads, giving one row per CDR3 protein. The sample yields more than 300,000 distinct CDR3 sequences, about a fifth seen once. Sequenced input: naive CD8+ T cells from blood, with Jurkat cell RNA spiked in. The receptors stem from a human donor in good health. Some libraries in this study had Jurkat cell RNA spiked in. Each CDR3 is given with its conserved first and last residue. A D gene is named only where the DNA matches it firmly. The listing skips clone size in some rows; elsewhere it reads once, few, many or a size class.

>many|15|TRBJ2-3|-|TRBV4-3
TGCGCCAGCAGCCCAGGCTGGGGACAAAAAGATACGCAGTATTTT
CASSPGWGQKDTQYF
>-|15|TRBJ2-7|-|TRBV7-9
TGTGCCAGCAGCTCCTTCGACAGAGCTAACTACGAGCAGTACTTC
CASSSFDRANYEQYF
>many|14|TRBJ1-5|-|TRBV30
TGTGCCTGGAGCGGGGGTAATCTCAATCAGCCCCAGCATTTT
CAWSGGNLNQPQHF
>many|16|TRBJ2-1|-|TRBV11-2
TGTGCCAGCAGCGAGAGAGCATACGGGACACCCAATGAGCAGTTCTTC
CASSERAYGTPNEQFF
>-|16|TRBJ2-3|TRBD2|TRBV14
TGTGCCAGCAGCCAAGATAGCGTACTAGCGGGAGATACGCAGTATTTT
CASSQDSVLAGDTQYF
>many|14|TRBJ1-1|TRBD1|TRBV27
TGTGCCACCCCCGGACAGGGAAGGAACACTGAAGCTTTCTTT
CATPGQGRNTEAFF
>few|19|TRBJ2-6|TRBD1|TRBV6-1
TGTGCCAGCAGTGAAGTAACGGGACAGGGGAGGGGTTGGGCCAACGTCCTGACTTTC
CASSEVTGQGRGWANVLTF
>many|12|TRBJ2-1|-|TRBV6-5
TGTGCCAGCAGTCATACTTACAATGAGCAGTTCTTC
CASSHTYNEQFF
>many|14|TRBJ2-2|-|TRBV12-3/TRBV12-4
TGTGCCAGCAGTCCCGCGAGTTGGGGCGGGGAGCTGTTTTTT
CASSPASWGGELFF
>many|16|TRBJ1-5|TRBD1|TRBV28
TGTGCCAGCAGTTTTCGGGGCAGGGGGTATGTTCAGCCCCAGCATTTT
CASSFRGRGYVQPQHF
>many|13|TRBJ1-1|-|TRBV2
TGTGCCAGCAGTGGTAGATTTGGCACTGAAGCTTTCTTT
CASSGRFGTEAFF
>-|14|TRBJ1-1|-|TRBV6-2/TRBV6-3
TGTGCCAGCAGTTATACCGACGGGGGAACTGAAGCTTTCTTT
CASSYTDGGTEAFF
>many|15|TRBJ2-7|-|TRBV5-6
TGTGCCAGCAGCTTGGGTCCAGCGATTTACTACGAGCAGTACTTC
CASSLGPAIYYEQYF
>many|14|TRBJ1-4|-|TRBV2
TGTGCCAGCAGTGAAATGTCGACAGTTGAAAAACTGTTTTTT
CASSEMSTVEKLFF
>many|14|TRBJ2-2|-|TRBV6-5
TGTGCCAGCAGTTACCAGGACAGCACCGGGGAGCTGTTTTTT
CASSYQDSTGELFF
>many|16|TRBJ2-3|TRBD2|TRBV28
TGTGCCAGCAGTCTAAAGGTAGCGGGAGTAGCGGATACGCAGTATTTT
CASSLKVAGVADTQYF
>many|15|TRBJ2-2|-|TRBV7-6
TGTGCCAGCAGCTTGACTGCGGTTCGGACCGGGGAGCTGTTTTTT
CASSLTAVRTGELFF
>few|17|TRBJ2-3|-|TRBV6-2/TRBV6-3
TGTGCCAGCAGTTACGCCAGGGGAGCGGGCGGTGCAGATACGCAGTATTTT
CASSYARGAGGADTQYF
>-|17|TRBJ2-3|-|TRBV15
TGTGCCACCAGCAGAGAATTACTAGACCCCCTCGCGAATACGCAGTATTTT
CATSRELLDPLANTQYF
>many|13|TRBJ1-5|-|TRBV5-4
TGTGCCAGCAGCGCGGACGGGGATCAGCCCCAGCATTTT
CASSADGDQPQHF
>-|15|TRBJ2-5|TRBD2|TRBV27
TGTGCCAGCAAATTAGCGGGGGGCACCCCGGAGACCCAGTACTTC
CASKLAGGTPETQYF
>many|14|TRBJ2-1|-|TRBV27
TGTGCCAGCAGTGAGACGGGGCCCTACAATGAGCAGTTCTTC
CASSETGPYNEQFF
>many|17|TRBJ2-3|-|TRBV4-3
TGCGCCAGCAGCCAAGATCTTTACCAGGGGCCCACAGATACGCAGTATTTT
CASSQDLYQGPTDTQYF
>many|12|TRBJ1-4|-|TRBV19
TGTGCCAGTAGATCCGGGAATGAAAAACTGTTTTTT
CASRSGNEKLFF
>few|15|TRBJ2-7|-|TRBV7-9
TGTGCCAGCAGCTCCAGACTAGGATCAGACTACGAGCAGTACTTC
CASSSRLGSDYEQYF
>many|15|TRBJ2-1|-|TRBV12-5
TGTGCTAGTGGTGTCTGGAGACCTACGCACAATGAGCAGTTCTTC
CASGVWRPTHNEQFF
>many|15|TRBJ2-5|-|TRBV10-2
TGCGCCAGCAGTGATAGGCCAGGCCCAGGAGAGACCCAGTACTTC
CASSDRPGPGETQYF
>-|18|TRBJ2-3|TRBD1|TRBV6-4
TGTGCCAGCAGTGACACCCCCAGGGGACAGGCCCTACGGTATGCGCAGTATTTT
CASSDTPRGQALRYAQYF
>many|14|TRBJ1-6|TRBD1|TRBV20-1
TGCAGTGCTAGAGGGGACAGGGCCAATTCACCCCTCCACTTT
CSARGDRANSPLHF
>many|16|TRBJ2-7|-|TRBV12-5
TGTGCTAGTGGTTTGGTCCCAGGCGCTCCTTCCTACGAGCAGTACTTC
CASGLVPGAPSYEQYF
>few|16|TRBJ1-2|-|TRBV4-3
TGCGCCAGCAGCGAAATATATTTGCAGGGAACCTATGGCTACACCTTC
CASSEIYLQGTYGYTF
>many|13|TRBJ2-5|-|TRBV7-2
TGTGCCAGCAGCTTATGGACCGAAGAGACCCAGTACTTC
CASSLWTEETQYF
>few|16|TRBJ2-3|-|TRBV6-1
TGTGCCAGCACCCGGATTCTTTGGGGCCCAGAAGATACGCAGTATTTT
CASTRILWGPEDTQYF
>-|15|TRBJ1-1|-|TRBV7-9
TGTGCCAGCAGCTTAGGTCCGGGGATGAACACTGAAACTTTCTTT
CASSLGPGMNTETFF
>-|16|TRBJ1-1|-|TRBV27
TGTGCCAGCAGTTTAGGGGGAGGGGTCCTGAACACTGAAGCTTTCTTT
CASSLGGGVLNTEAFF
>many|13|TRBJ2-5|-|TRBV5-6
TGTGCCAGCAGCTGGTCGGTTGGAGAGACCCAGTACTTC
CASSWSVGETQYF
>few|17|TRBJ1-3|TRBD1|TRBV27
TGTGCCAGCAGTTTAGTTGCCCCAGGGGGCGCCGGAAACACCATATATTTT
CASSLVAPGGAGNTIYF
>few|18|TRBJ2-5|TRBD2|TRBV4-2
TGTGCCAGCAGCCGACAAACTCCTGGACTAGCGGGAGAAGAGACCCAGTACTTC
CASSRQTPGLAGEETQYF
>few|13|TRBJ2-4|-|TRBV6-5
TGTGCCAGCAGCGATATAGCCAAAAACATTCAGTACTTC
CASSDIAKNIQYF
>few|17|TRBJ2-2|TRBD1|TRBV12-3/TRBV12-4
TGTGCCAGCAGTCGACAGGGGGCTGGACCTTACTCCGGGGAGCTGTTTTTT
CASSRQGAGPYSGELFF
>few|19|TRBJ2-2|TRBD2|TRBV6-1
TGTGCCAGCAGGGACAGTCGGTGGGGACTAGCGGGAGTCTCCGGGGAGCTGTTTTTT
CASRDSRWGLAGVSGELFF
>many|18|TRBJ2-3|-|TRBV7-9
TGTGCCAGCAGCTCAACCGTCCCCAGGGACCTTAGCACAGATACGCAGTATTTT
CASSSTVPRDLSTDTQYF
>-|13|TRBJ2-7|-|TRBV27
TGTGGCAGCAGTCCAGGGAGCTATTACGAGCAGTACTTC
CGSSPGSYYEQYF
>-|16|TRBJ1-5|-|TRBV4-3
TGCGCCAGCAGCCAAGACAGGGTTTATTCATTGCAGCCCCAGCATTTT
CASSQDRVYSLQPQHF
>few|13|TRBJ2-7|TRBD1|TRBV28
TGTGCCAGCAGTAACAGGGGGCTCTACGAGCAGTACTTC
CASSNRGLYEQYF
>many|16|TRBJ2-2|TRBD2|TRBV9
TGTGCCAGCAGCCCATCCGGGACTAGCGGCGCCGGGGAGCTGTTTTTT
CASSPSGTSGAGELFF
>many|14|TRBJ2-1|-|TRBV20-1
TGCAGTGCTAGAGCCCCATTCGGGTACAATGAGCAGTTCTTC
CSARAPFGYNEQFF
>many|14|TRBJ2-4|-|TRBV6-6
TGTGCCAGCAGTTACTCCGGATTCGTAAACATTCAGTACTTC
CASSYSGFVNIQYF
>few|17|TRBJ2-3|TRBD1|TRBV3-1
TGTGCCAGCAGCCAAGGCGGGACAGGGGTTGTTACAGATACGCAGTATTTT
CASSQGGTGVVTDTQYF
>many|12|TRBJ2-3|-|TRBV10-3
TGTGCCATCAGTGGAGAGGCAGATACGCAGTATTTT
CAISGEADTQYF
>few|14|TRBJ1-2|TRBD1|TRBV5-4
TGTGCCAGCAGGCCCAGGGGGTCGGGAAATGGCTACACCTTC
CASRPRGSGNGYTF
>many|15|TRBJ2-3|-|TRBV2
TGTGCCAGCCACTCCCCGTCCTCTAGCACAGATACGCAGTATTTT
CASHSPSSSTDTQYF
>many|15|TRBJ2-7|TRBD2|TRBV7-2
TGTGCCAGCAGCCTGACTAGCATGAGCTCCTACGAGCAGTACTTC
CASSLTSMSSYEQYF
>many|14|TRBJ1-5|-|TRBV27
TGTGCCAGCAGTTTAGTAGGACACAATCAGCCCCAGCATTTT
CASSLVGHNQPQHF
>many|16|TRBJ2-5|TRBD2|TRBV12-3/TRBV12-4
TGTGCCAGCAGTTTAGGGGTAGCGGGGGGGCAAGAGACCCAGTACTTC
CASSLGVAGGQETQYF
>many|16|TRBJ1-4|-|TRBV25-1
TGTGCCAGCAGTACTCCCGGGGGAGCAACTAATGAAAAACTGTTTTTT
CASSTPGGATNEKLFF
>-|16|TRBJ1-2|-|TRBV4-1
TGCGCCAGCAGCCAAGATGTGCGGGAAAGGGTGTACGGCTACACCTTC
CASSQDVRERVYGYTF
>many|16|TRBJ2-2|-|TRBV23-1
TGCGCCAGCAGTCACTCCAACCCGAGGGACACCGGGGAGCTGTTTTTT
CASSHSNPRDTGELFF
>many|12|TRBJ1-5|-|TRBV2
TGTGCCAGCAGGCTGGGCAATCAGCCCCAGCATTTT
CASRLGNQPQHF